These 29 T cell receptor beta chains were sequenced from one sample in a study of cytomegalovirus exposure and HLA in healthy donors. The PCR used 60 Vbeta and 13 Jbeta primers. Method: immunoSEQ multiplex PCR; TCRdb's copy keeps in-frame clones and lacks some. Of about 55,000 clones detected, approximately 80% appear once; the ten largest clones hold around 2.4%. Material for sequencing was PBMCs. These receptors all come from a female donor in good health and CMV-seronegative.

CDR3 bases: TGCGCCAGCAGCTCAGGGACAGCCCAGATACAAGAGACCCAGTACTTC. This sequence encodes CASSSGTAQIQETQYF. The genes are TRBV5-1 and TRBJ2-5; 7 bases match TRBD1. This CDR3 region has 16 residues. Losses at the gene ends were 3 bases for V and 2 bases for J; bases not matched to a gene: 10. The germline V gene has CDR1 SGHRS and CDR2 YFSETQ.

On this clone itself: This sample includes further DNA sequences coding for the same CDR3. The chain carries TRBV5-1 and TRBJ1-1; D perhaps matches TRBD1 (5 bases). The V and J ends lost 0 bases and 2 bases respectively, with 8 bases between them. Looked up from germline, CDR1 is SGHRS and CDR2 is YFSETQ. This CDR3 has 14 residues. The CDR3 here is CASSLAGQNTEAFF. In DNA form, the CDR3 reads TGCGCCAGCAGCTTGGCCGGACAAAACACTGAAGCTTTCTTT.

The chain combines TRBV5-1 with TRBJ1-6, with D possibly matching TRBD1 (6 bases). The V gene's germline CDR1 is SGHRS and CDR2 YFSETQ. The CDR3 totals 15 residues. The V and J ends lost 4 bases and 8 bases respectively, with 16 bases between them. CDR3 in amino acids: CASSGTQGTDSPLHF. DNA of the CDR3: TGCGCCAGCAGCGGAACACAGGGCACTGATTCACCCCTCCACTTT. The full variable domain, its missing parts supplied by reference TRBV5-1 and TRBJ1-6, is KAGVTQTPRYLIKTRGQQVTLSCSPISGHRSVSWYQQTPGQGLQFLFEYFSETQRNKGNFPGRFSGRQFSNSRSEMNVSTLELGDSALYLCASSGTQGTDSPLHFGNGTRLTVT.

V and J are TRBV5-8 and TRBJ2-5; TRBD1 agrees at 7 bases. Germline V gives CDR1 SGHTS, CDR2 YDEGEE. This CDR3 spans 18 amino acids. V lost 4 bases and J lost 1; bases outside the gene matches: 16. The DNA of the CDR3 is TGTGCCAGCAGCCGTCATAGGACAGGAAGAGAGGCCCAAGAGACCCAGTACTTC. This sequence encodes CASSRHRTGREAQETQYF.

This rearrangement joins TRBV19 to TRBJ2-3; TRBD2 matches at 13 bases. Per germline, CDR1 LNHDA and CDR2 SQIVND (reference sequence). J gave up 4 bases and V 4 bases, and 5 bases lay outside the gene matches. CDR3 size: 16 residues. In DNA, the CDR3 is TGTGCCAGTAGTAGACTAGCGGGAGGATCCCCAGATACGCAGTATTTT. Translating gives CASSRLAGGSPDTQYF. The full variable domain, with the rest looked up from reference TRBV19 and TRBJ2-3, is DGGITQSPKYLFRKEGQNVTLSCEQNLNHDAMYWYRQDPGQGLRLIYYSQIVNDFQKGDIAEGYSVSREKKESFPLTVTSAQKNPTAFYLCASSRLAGGSPDTQYFGPGTRLTVL.

The chain uses TRBV11-1 and TRBJ1-1, with D perhaps matching TRBD1 (6 bases). Germline V gene data show CDR1 as SGHAT and CDR2 as FQDESV (reference sequence). This CDR3 contains 11 residues. V lost 4 bases and J lost 11, with 11 bases in between. The CDR3 loop is CASSSGGHAFF. In nucleotides, the CDR3 is TGTGCCAGCAGCTCGGGGGGGCACGCTTTCTTT.

This sequence joins TRBV4-2 and TRBJ2-5; no clear D. V was pared by 1 base and J by 5 bases, with 8 bases between. The germline gives CDR1 LGHNA, CDR2 YNFKEQ. The CDR3 consists of 13 residues. The CDR3 DNA is TGTGCCAGCAGCCAAGCTTTAGAGGAGACCCAGTACTTC. It encodes CASSQALEETQYF.

The rearrangement joins TRBV5-1 to TRBJ2-5; 9 bases agree with TRBD1. Germline-derived CDR1 and CDR2 are SGHRS and YFSETQ. J was trimmed by 5 bases and V by 3 bases; bases with no gene match: 11. The CDR3 extends over 16 amino acids. The CDR3 reads CASSSAYTGGGETQYF. DNA of the CDR3: TGCGCCAGCAGCTCGGCTTATACAGGGGGCGGGGAGACCCAGTACTTC.

The chain links TRBV5-6 to TRBJ2-1; TRBD2 might be the D (5 bases). Looked up from germline, CDR1 is SGHDT and CDR2 is YYEEEE. This CDR3 is built from 16 residues. Trimming shortened V by 1 base and J by 7 bases, and 18 bases separated the two germline ends. In nucleotides, the CDR3 is TGTGCCAGCAGCTTGCGGTTAGTACTCGGAGGAAATGAGCAGTTCTTC. Translating gives CASSLRLVLGGNEQFF.

Only one count was recorded for this clone. The chain links TRBV7-9 to TRBJ2-5; TRBD1 matches at 10 bases. V dropped 5 bases and J dropped 7; count of bases not matched to a gene: 4. This CDR3 spans 13 amino acids. Germline CDR1 reads SEHNR; CDR2 reads FQNEAQ (reference sequence). The CDR3 bases are TGTGCCAGCAGCCCTGGGACAGGGGTGACCCAGTACTTC. Protein product: CASSPGTGVTQYF.

V and J are TRBV5-1 and TRBJ2-1; 13 positions agree with TRBD2. CDR3 length: 17 amino acids. The V segment lost 4 bases and the J segment 4 bases; nucleotides outside the gene matches: 8. Germline CDR1 is SGHRS and CDR2 is YFSETQ. The CDR3 is CASSRGLAGVKYNEQFF. DNA of the CDR3: TGCGCCAGCAGCCGCGGACTAGCGGGAGTAAAGTACAATGAGCAGTTCTTC.

The V call is TRBV7-9, the J call TRBJ1-2; 9 nucleotides agree with TRBD1. Germline V lookup: CDR1 SEHNR, CDR2 FQNEAQ (reference sequence). The CDR3 has 15 residues. Trimming at V came to 7 bases and at J to 3 bases, leaving 9 bases not matched to a gene. The CDR3 DNA is TGTGCCAGCAACCAGGTCACAGGGGGCGACTATGGCTACACCTTC. This gives the protein CASNQVTGGDYGYTF.

The chain employs TRBV5-1 and TRBJ2-1; 7 nucleotides match TRBD2. Germline V gene sequence: CDR1 SGHRS, CDR2 YFSETQ. CDR3 size: 18 residues. Germline trimming cut 4 bases from V and 8 bases from J; bases unmatched to any gene: 21. For the CDR3, the DNA is TGCGCCAGCAGCCCTGGGCCAATAACTAGCGAGAGTGGCGATGAGCAGTTCTTC. It codes for CASSPGPITSESGDEQFF. The full variable domain, completed using reference TRBV5-1 and TRBJ2-1, is KAGVTQTPRYLIKTRGQQVTLSCSPISGHRSVSWYQQTPGQGLQFLFEYFSETQRNKGNFPGRFSGRQFSNSRSEMNVSTLELGDSALYLCASSPGPITSESGDEQFFGPGTRLTVL.

The chain carries TRBV2 and TRBJ2-5; TRBD1 matches at 11 bases. In germline, CDR1 is SNHLY, CDR2 FYNNEI. This CDR3 comprises 17 residues. J lost 3 bases, V lost 6 bases, and 12 bases had no gene match. CDR3 nucleotide sequence: TGTGCCAGCAGGACCGGGACAGGGGGTAGAGGTGAAGAGACCCAGTACTTC. It translates to CASRTGTGGRGEETQYF.

This chain links TRBV29-1 with TRBJ1-3; D unresolved. This CDR3 comprises 12 residues. V was trimmed by 6 bases and J by 5 bases, leaving 11 bases between them. From germline, CDR1 is SQVTM and CDR2 ANQGSEA. CDR3 bases: TGCAGCGTGTTCTTGGGCAGAAACACCATATATTTT. As protein: CSVFLGRNTIYF.

V is TRBV15 and J is TRBJ1-5; D possibly corresponds to TRBD1 (6 bases). The germline CDR1 and CDR2 sequences are LNHNV and YYDKDF (reference sequence). V was shortened by 3 bases and J by 4 bases, with 13 bases between the two germline ends. The CDR3 consists of 15 residues. The DNA of the CDR3 is TGTGCCACCAGCAGGAACAGGGAGGGTAATCAGCCCCAGCATTTT. This translates into CATSRNREGNQPQHF.

The chain is built from TRBV5-1 and TRBJ1-2; D unresolved. The length of the CDR3 is 12 residues. The germline CDR1 and CDR2 sequences are SGHRS and YFSETQ. Trimming removed 1 base from V and 6 bases from J, with 7 bases in between. The CDR3 protein is CASSLRQDGYTF. The CDR3 region has the DNA TGCGCCAGCAGCTTGAGGCAGGATGGCTACACCTTC.

Comment on this clone: A read error is likely, as this CDR3 ends without the conserved phenylalanine or tryptophan. The chain recombines TRBV19 with TRBJ2-7; 8 positions agree with TRBD1. CDR3 length: 17 amino acids. Unmatched junction bases numbered 14, after V lost 5 bases and J lost 2 bases. Germline V lookup: CDR1 LNHDA, CDR2 SQIVND (reference sequence). This CDR3 is CASSPGFGQGAAYEQYL. As DNA, the CDR3 is TGTGCCAGTAGTCCGGGATTCGGACAGGGCGCAGCCTACGAGCAGTACCTC.

The chain is built from TRBV18 and TRBJ1-1, with D perhaps TRBD1 (6 bases). This CDR3 spans 14 amino acids. The V gene lost 2 bases and the J gene lost 1 base, with 8 bases spanning the gap. From germline, CDR1 is KGHSH and CDR2 LQKENI. The CDR3 bases are TGTGCCAGCTCACCAACAGGGACGAACACTGAAGCTTTCTTT. Translating gives CASSPTGTNTEAFF.

This clone was counted only a few times. J is TRBJ2-4 and V is TRBV5-1; a possible D gene is TRBD1 (6 bases). CDR3 length: 13 amino acids. Germline CDR1 SGHRS, CDR2 YFSETQ. Deletions cut 4 bases from V and 7 bases from J, with 12 bases between. The CDR3 sequence: CASSTDRRNIQYF. The CDR3, as DNA: TGCGCCAGCAGCACTGACAGGAGGAACATTCAGTACTTC.

J is TRBJ1-1 and V is TRBV25-1; D remains unclear. The CDR3 is 13 residues long. The germline gives CDR1 MGHDK, CDR2 SYGVNS. Deletions cut 1 base from V and 1 base from J, with 4 bases between. CDR3 DNA: TGTGCCAGCAGTGAATTACAGAACACTGAAGCTTTCTTT. Residues: CASSELQNTEAFF. The variable domain in full, completed from reference TRBV25-1 and TRBJ1-1, reads EADIYQTPRYLVIGTGKKITLECSQTMGHDKMYWYQQDPGMELHLIHYSYGVNSTEKGDLSSESTVSRIRTEHFPLTLESARPSHTSQYLCASSELQNTEAFFGQGTRLTVV.

This clone was recorded a few times. The rearrangement uses TRBV19 and TRBJ2-2; the D is unclear. Trimming left V 2 bases short and J 1 base short, with 11 bases between. Germline CDR1 reads LNHDA; CDR2 reads SQIVND (reference sequence). The CDR3 totals 16 residues. The CDR3 nucleotides read TGTGCCAGTAGTATAACCCTGTCAGGGAACACCGGGGAGCTGTTTTTT. Its protein product is CASSITLSGNTGELFF.

The rearrangement joins TRBV19 to TRBJ2-5; 16 bases line up with TRBD2. The CDR3 covers 15 residues. In germline, CDR1 is LNHDA, CDR2 SQIVND (reference sequence). Germline trimming cut 9 bases from V and 2 bases from J; bases unmatched to any gene: 3. DNA for the CDR3: TGTGCCAGCAAGGGACTAGCGGGAGGGCAAGAGACCCAGTACTTC. It encodes CASKGLAGGQETQYF.

The chain joins TRBV4-1 to TRBJ2-1; 8 nucleotides line up with TRBD2. Germline V gives CDR1 MGHRA, CDR2 YSYEKL. V gave up 0 bases and J gave up 4 bases; unmatched junction bases: 17. This CDR3 contains 20 residues. This CDR3 is CASSQDPNSGGRTGYNEQFF. The CDR3 DNA follows: TGCGCCAGCAGCCAAGATCCAAACAGCGGGGGACGTACGGGGTACAATGAGCAGTTCTTC.

CDR3 in DNA: TGTGCCAGCAGCGACGGGGTGCCAGCTTTCTTT. Amino acids: CASSDGVPAFF. The chain joins TRBV7-9 to TRBJ1-1; D is unresolved. Trimming pared 5 bases from V and 10 bases from J, leaving 11 bases between. Germline V CDR1 and CDR2: SEHNR, FQNEAQ (reference sequence). This CDR3 has 11 residues.

This clone was seen a single time. The chain has TRBV13 and TRBJ1-2; D unclear. CDR3 size: 13 residues. Trimming shortened V by 5 bases and J by 7 bases, and 14 bases separated the two germline ends. Looked up from germline, CDR1 is PRHDT and CDR2 is FYEKMQ (reference sequence). The CDR3 sequence: CASSNRQVGGYTF. The CDR3 DNA follows: TGTGCCAGCAGCAACCGCCAGGTCGGTGGCTACACCTTC. Using reference TRBV13 and TRBJ1-2 for the parts outside the CDR3, the full variable domain is AAGVIQSPRHLIKEKRETATLKCYPIPRHDTVYWYQQGPGQDPQFLISFYEKMQSDKGSIPDRFSAQQFSDYHSELNMSSLELGDSALYFCASSNRQVGGYTFGSGTRLTVV.

This chain links TRBV11-3 with TRBJ2-6; 7 bases agree with TRBD1. The CDR3 consists of 14 residues. Germline CDR1 SGHNT, CDR2 YENEEA. The J segment lost 2 bases and the V segment lost 5 bases, leaving 0 bases of the junction unmatched. The DNA of the CDR3 is TGTGCCAGCAGCACAGGGGCTGGGGCCAACGTCCTGACTTTC. Protein sequence: CASSTGAGANVLTF.

This chain connects TRBV19 to TRBJ2-7; possible D gene TRBD1, 7 bases. Germline-derived CDR1 and CDR2 are LNHDA and SQIVND (reference sequence). Trimming pared 5 bases from V and 7 bases from J, leaving 18 bases between. The CDR3 is 14 amino acids. The CDR3 spells CASSGGGGVGEQYF. The DNA for the CDR3 is TGTGCCAGTAGTGGTGGAGGGGGCGTTGGGGAGCAGTACTTC. Together with reference TRBV19 and TRBJ2-7, the CDR3 gives the full variable domain: DGGITQSPKYLFRKEGQNVTLSCEQNLNHDAMYWYRQDPGQGLRLIYYSQIVNDFQKGDIAEGYSVSREKKESFPLTVTSAQKNPTAFYLCASSGGGGVGEQYFGPGTRLTVT.

A few counts support this clone. The chain employs TRBV4-1 and TRBJ2-7; 7 bases map to TRBD2. This CDR3 region has 15 residues. V shed 0 bases, J shed 5 bases, and the junction held 7 bases outside the gene matches. Per the germline V gene, CDR1 is MGHRA and CDR2 is YSYEKL. The CDR3 nucleotides read TGCGCCAGCAGCCAAGATGGGGGGGTCATCAACGAGCAGTACTTC. Its translation: CASSQDGGVINEQYF.